The present entry profiles one T cell receptor beta chain with its context. Its antigen is still unknown. TCRdb called the RT-PCR reads again in MiXCR, with one record for every CDR3 protein. The repertoire consists of hundreds of thousands of distinct CDR3 sequences, with roughly 13% occurring once and the leading ten covering around 13%. The data derive from a study of response to subunit inactivated influenza vaccine. From germline, CDR1 is SEHNR and CDR2 FQNEAQ (reference sequence). V dropped 5 bases and J dropped 8 bases, with 13 bases sitting between them. The CDR3 extends over 14 amino acids. Study findings and constraints: The authors suggested that every seasonal influenza vaccination recruits few new T cells.

The specimen was PBMCs from blood, collected more than 35 days after vaccination. This sequence was found in a man aged 45-60 years who received an inactivated influenza vaccine. The chain recombines TRBV7-9 with TRBJ1-6, with D possibly matching TRBD1 (5 bases). CDR3 protein: CASSPRGSDSPLHF. The CDR3 coding sequence is TGTGCCAGCAGCCCCCGGGGGTCGGATTCACCCCTCCACTTT. Full variable domain (remainder filled in from reference TRBV7-9 and TRBJ1-6): DTGVSQNPRHKITKRGQNVTFRCDPISEHNRLYWYRQTLGQGPEFLTYFQNEAQLEKSRLLSDRFSAERPKGSFSTLEIQRTEQGDSAMYLCASSPRGSDSPLHFGNGTRLTVT.